One sample yielded the 4 T cell receptor beta chains listed below, sequenced in a study of PD-1 blockade in classical Hodgkin lymphoma. Libraries were prepared by immunoSEQ multiplex PCR; TCRdb keeps only in-frame clonotypes and omits some of them. The table records 30,000 or so clones, approximately 92% of them present only once. Brentuximab vedotin exposure varied among the patients, all of whom had relapsed after autologous stem cell transplantation. The authors purified CD4+ T cells from thawed PBMCs by magnetic negative selection. This specimen consisted of CD4+ T cells from blood, obtained at baseline. The receptors here all came from a human donor with classical Hodgkin lymphoma.

This chain connects TRBV5-6 to TRBJ1-2; D is possibly TRBD1 (5 bases). This CDR3 has 14 residues. With 0 bases removed from V and 6 bases from J, the gap between germline ends came to 12 bases. Germline V gene lookup returns CDR1 SGHDT and CDR2 YYEEEE. The CDR3 sequence is CASSLGGVPNGYTF. The DNA of the CDR3 is TGTGCCAGCAGCTTGGGAGGGGTCCCTAATGGCTACACCTTC.

V and J are TRBV27 and TRBJ2-7; 7 positions agree with TRBD1. Trimming at V came to 5 bases and at J to 3 bases, leaving 7 bases not matched to a gene. The CDR3 consists of 14 residues. The germline gives CDR1 MNHEY, CDR2 SMNVEV (reference sequence). In DNA, the CDR3 is TGTGCCAGCAGTCTCCGGGACAGCCGCTACGAGCAGTACTTC. As protein: CASSLRDSRYEQYF.

The chain carries TRBV27 and TRBJ1-1; TRBD1 agrees at 10 bases. The germline V gene has CDR1 MNHEY and CDR2 SMNVEV (reference sequence). The CDR3 loop spans 13 amino acids. The V and J ends lost 6 bases and 10 bases, in that order; junction bases with no gene match: 8. The CDR3 spells CASSWTGGVGAFF. The CDR3 nucleotides read TGTGCCAGCAGCTGGACAGGGGGAGTGGGAGCTTTCTTT.

The chain joins TRBV18 to TRBJ1-2, with 8 bases aligning to TRBD1. Germline assignment: CDR1 KGHSH and CDR2 LQKENI. The CDR3 sequence is 13 residues long. V dropped 3 bases and J dropped 6; count of bases not matched to a gene: 3. CDR3 nucleotides: TGTGCCAGCTCACCCCAGGGGGCGCATGGCTACACCTTC. Protein product: CASSPQGAHGYTF.